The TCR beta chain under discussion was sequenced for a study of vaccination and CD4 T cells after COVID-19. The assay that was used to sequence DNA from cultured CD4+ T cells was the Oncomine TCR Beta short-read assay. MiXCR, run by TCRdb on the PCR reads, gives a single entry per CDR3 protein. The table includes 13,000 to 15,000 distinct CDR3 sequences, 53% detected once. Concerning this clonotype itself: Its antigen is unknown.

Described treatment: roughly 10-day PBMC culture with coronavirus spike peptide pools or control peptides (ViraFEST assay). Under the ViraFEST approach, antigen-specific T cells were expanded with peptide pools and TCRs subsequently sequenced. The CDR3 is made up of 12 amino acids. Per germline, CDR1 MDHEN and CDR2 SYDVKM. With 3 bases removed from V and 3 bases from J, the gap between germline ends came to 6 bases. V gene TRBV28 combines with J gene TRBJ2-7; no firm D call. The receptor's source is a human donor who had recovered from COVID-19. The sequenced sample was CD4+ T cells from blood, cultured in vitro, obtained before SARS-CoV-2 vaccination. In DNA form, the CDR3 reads TGTGCCAGCAGTTTTGGCCTCTACGAGCAGTACTTC. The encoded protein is CASSFGLYEQYF.